Each of the 18 T cell receptor beta chains below was sequenced from the same sample in a study of cytomegalovirus exposure and HLA in healthy donors. PCR used 60 Vbeta primers and 13 Jbeta primers. Profiled with immunoSEQ multiplex PCR; TCRdb holds only in-frame clones, not every one. The repertoire consists of approximately 200,000 clones, with around 80% occurring once and the leading ten covering approximately 0.22%. The specimen was PBMCs. The receptors were sampled from a girl aged 2-10 years in good health and CMV-seronegative.

The rearrangement uses TRBV18 and TRBJ2-6, with D maybe TRBD2 (5 bases). The CDR3 is 17 amino acids. V was cut by 3 bases and J by 0 bases, with 12 bases left in between. The V gene's germline CDR1 is KGHSH and CDR2 LQKENI. For the CDR3, the DNA is TGTGCCAGCTCACCCCCGCGGGCTGGCTCTGGGGCCAACGTCCTGACTTTC. This encodes CASSPPRAGSGANVLTF.

In this sample, this clone turned up a few times. This CDR3 reads CASSDRVWEQYF. DNA of the CDR3: TGTGCCAGCAGTGACAGGGTGTGGGAGCAGTACTTC. V gene TRBV2 combines with J gene TRBJ2-7, with D possibly being TRBD1 (5 bases). The CDR3 sequence is 12 residues long. V was pared by 3 bases and J by 7 bases, with 10 bases between. CDR1 is SNHLY, CDR2 FYNNEI, per germline.

The chain links TRBV5-6 to TRBJ1-2, with D tentatively TRBD1 (6 bases). This CDR3 region has 12 residues. Trimming left V 7 bases short and J 8 bases short, with 15 bases between. Germline V gene sequence: CDR1 SGHDT, CDR2 YYEEEE. Here the CDR3 DNA reads TGTGCCAGCTCGTCAGCGGGGGGCGGCTACACCTTC. As protein: CASSSAGGGYTF.

The J gene is TRBJ1-4, the V gene TRBV2; 8 bases are shared with TRBD1. Trimming removed 1 base from V and 4 bases from J; junction bases left unmatched: 2. Germline V gene sequence: CDR1 SNHLY, CDR2 FYNNEI. The CDR3 runs to 15 residues. CDR3 sequence (DNA): TGTGCCAGCAGTGAAGAGGGACAGGTTAATGAAAAACTGTTTTTT. Residues: CASSEEGQVNEKLFF.

Comments on this clone: A junction boundary mismatches the germline segment, possibly from a read error. In nucleotides, the CDR3 is TGTGCCAGCAGCTTAGATCCCGGGATCCGATCCCCCCGGCATTTT. This translates into CASSLDPGIRSPRHF. This chain connects TRBV11-2 to TRBJ1-5, with unresolved D. The germline gives CDR1 SGHAT, CDR2 FQNNGV. CDR3 length: 15 amino acids.

This clone was seen more than once but under ten times. V gene TRBV30 combines with J gene TRBJ1-1; D is unclear. Per germline, CDR1 GTSNPN and CDR2 SVGIG (reference sequence). CDR3 length: 13 residues. Trimming took off 1 base at V and 5 bases at J, with 11 bases between the two ends. The CDR3 DNA reads TGTGCCTGGAGTGATGGCAGGCCAACTGAAGCTTTCTTT. Translation: CAWSDGRPTEAFF.

The chain couples TRBV2 to TRBJ1-5; 9 bases align to TRBD1. Germline V gene sequence: CDR1 SNHLY, CDR2 FYNNEI. Trimming took 6 bases from V and 2 from J; bases not matched to a gene: 5. There are 15 residues in the CDR3. The CDR3: CASRDRTGGNQPQHF. The CDR3 DNA is TGTGCCAGCAGGGACCGGACAGGGGGCAATCAGCCCCAGCATTTT.

The rearrangement uses TRBV27 and TRBJ1-1; a possible D gene is TRBD1 (6 bases). Germline V gives CDR1 MNHEY, CDR2 SMNVEV (reference sequence). The length of the CDR3 is 14 residues. Trimming cost V 6 bases and J 1 base, with 12 bases left between them. CDR3 sequence reads: CASRTLQGNTEAFF. The DNA of the CDR3 is TGTGCCAGCAGAACCTTACAGGGGAACACTGAAGCTTTCTTT.

This chain connects TRBV5-1 to TRBJ1-5; D is possibly TRBD1 (6 bases). The V gene's germline CDR1 is SGHRS and CDR2 YFSETQ. The CDR3 is 14 amino acids. The germline V and J ends were trimmed by 1 base and 4 bases, with 9 bases remaining between them. CDR3 in DNA: TGCGCCAGCAGCTTGACAGGGAGAAATCAGCCCCAGCATTTT. Protein product: CASSLTGRNQPQHF.

J is TRBJ1-2 and V is TRBV6-5; unclear D gene. With 4 bases removed from V and 9 bases from J, the gap between germline ends came to 12 bases. This CDR3 spans 12 amino acids. Germline CDR1 reads MNHEY; CDR2 reads SVGAGI. The CDR3 region is CASSSLRESYTF. The CDR3 DNA reads TGTGCCAGCAGTTCCCTCCGGGAGAGCTACACCTTC.

The sample holds one count of this clone. The chain joins TRBV5-1 to TRBJ1-1; maybe TRBD1 (5 bases). The CDR3 contains 15 residues. The germline gives CDR1 SGHRS, CDR2 YFSETQ. Deletions cut 5 bases from V and 4 bases from J, with 18 bases between. CDR3 residues: CASSSDGGRGTEAFF. CDR3 nucleotides: TGCGCCAGCAGTTCGGACGGGGGGAGAGGCACTGAAGCTTTCTTT.

The rearrangement links TRBV5-1 to TRBJ1-4, with 8 positions matching TRBD1. With 4 bases clipped from V and 0 bases from J, the junction kept 5 bases outside the gene matches. This CDR3 comprises 16 residues. The germline V gene has CDR1 SGHRS and CDR2 YFSETQ. The CDR3 DNA is TGCGCCAGCAGCACCCCGACAGGGGCAACTAATGAAAAACTGTTTTTT. This encodes CASSTPTGATNEKLFF.

The chain has TRBV7-9 and TRBJ2-1; 9 bases are shared with TRBD1. This CDR3 comprises 14 residues. The V segment lost 5 bases and the J segment 5 bases; nucleotides outside the gene matches: 4. CDR1 SEHNR and CDR2 FQNEAQ come from the germline V gene (reference sequence). In DNA, the CDR3 is TGTGCCAGCAGCCCGAGGACAGGGGACAATGAGCAGTTCTTC. Encoded protein: CASSPRTGDNEQFF. The whole variable domain, filled in from reference TRBV7-9 and TRBJ2-1, reads DTGVSQNPRHKITKRGQNVTFRCDPISEHNRLYWYRQTLGQGPEFLTYFQNEAQLEKSRLLSDRFSAERPKGSFSTLEIQRTEQGDSAMYLCASSPRTGDNEQFFGPGTRLTVL.

This clone has a single count. CDR3 sequence (DNA): TGTGCCAGCAGCTCGCAGGGGGCAAAATATGGCTACACCTTC. It is translated as CASSSQGAKYGYTF. The chain couples TRBV7-2 to TRBJ1-2; the match to TRBD1 covers 8 bases. The junction had 6 bases not matched to a gene; V was cut back by 4 bases and J by 5 bases. Germline assignment: CDR1 SGHTA and CDR2 FQGNSA. The CDR3 is made up of 14 amino acids.

The CDR3 DNA reads TGCGCCAGCAGCTGGACGAGACAGGGCGCGAACACCGGGGAGCTGTTTTTT. Protein sequence: CASSWTRQGANTGELFF. The V and J genes are TRBV5-1 and TRBJ2-2, with 7 bases identical to TRBD1. This CDR3 has 17 amino acids. Trimming removed 3 bases from V and 0 bases from J; junction bases left unmatched: 8. Germline V gene lookup returns CDR1 SGHRS and CDR2 YFSETQ.

This chain links TRBV7-3 with TRBJ2-2; 10 nucleotides line up with TRBD2. Germline CDR1 is SGHTA and CDR2 is FQGTGA. The J segment lost 4 bases and the V segment lost 4 bases, leaving 3 bases of the junction unmatched. CDR3 length: 15 amino acids. The CDR3: CASSWSGGATGELFF. CDR3 nucleotide sequence: TGTGCCAGCAGCTGGAGCGGGGGGGCCACCGGGGAGCTGTTTTTT.

V and J are TRBV5-1 and TRBJ2-7; TRBD2 is a possible D gene (6 bases). CDR3 length: 16 residues. The V gene lost 4 bases and the J gene lost 2 bases, with 19 bases spanning the gap. CDR1 SGHRS and CDR2 YFSETQ come from the germline V gene. CDR3 nucleotide sequence: TGCGCCAGCAGCCAGACCGTGGGAGGCAACACCTACGAGCAGTACTTC. Its protein is CASSQTVGGNTYEQYF.

The CDR3 coding sequence is TGTGCCAGCTCACCCGGAACGGGGGACAGGGGCTATGAGCAGTTCTTC. It encodes CASSPGTGDRGYEQFF. This sequence joins TRBV18 and TRBJ2-1; 10 nucleotides agree with TRBD1. The CDR3 totals 16 residues. The germline V gene has CDR1 KGHSH and CDR2 LQKENI. J lost 8 bases, V lost 3 bases, and 10 bases had no gene match.